This passage covers 17 T cell receptor beta chains from one sample sequenced in a study of blood T cell repertoires in COVID-19 (dated by TCRdb to 2019 to 2021). The library was prepared using the immunoSEQ multiplex PCR assay. In TCRdb, the immuneACCESS table is reduced to in-frame sequences with V and J assigned. These tables do not hold every clone; where another copy was compared, an unresolved V gene accounts for under half, and the others remain unexplained. The sample table holds about 120,000 clones, of which over 60% were seen once. The top ten constitute 37% of the sample. Sequences were obtained from peripheral blood. All receptors come from a man aged 40-50 years with active or convalescent COVID-19.

The chain is built from TRBV4-1 and TRBJ2-5; 7 nucleotides line up with TRBD1. CDR3 length: 15 amino acids. Germline-derived CDR1 and CDR2 are MGHRA and YSYEKL. V shed 5 bases, J shed 3 bases, and the junction held 9 bases outside the gene matches. CDR3 region: CASSYTGQFEETQYF. The CDR3 DNA reads TGCGCCAGCAGCTATACGGGACAGTTTGAAGAGACCCAGTACTTC.

V and J are TRBV7-6 and TRBJ1-4; D gene ambiguous. Looked up from germline, CDR1 is SGHVS and CDR2 is FNYEAQ. V was cut by 5 bases and J by 7 bases, with 20 bases left in between. CDR3 length equals 16 residues. The CDR3 spells CASSPLNTGIGEKLFF. CDR3 nucleotides: TGTGCCAGCAGCCCGCTAAACACGGGGATAGGTGAAAAACTGTTTTTT.

V is TRBV12-3 or TRBV12-4 and J is TRBJ1-1, with D maybe TRBD1 (5 bases). The CDR3 covers 13 residues. V shed 1 base and J shed 12 bases, with 15 bases lying between them. Written as DNA, the CDR3 is TGTGCCAGCAGTTTAGGGATGGGGCTAACCCCTTTCTTT. It translates to CASSLGMGLTPFF.

This clone was picked up many times. This chain joins TRBV9 and TRBJ2-7; 8 bases line up with TRBD1. The V gene's germline CDR1 is SGDLS and CDR2 YYNGEE. The V and J ends lost 4 bases and 3 bases, in that order; junction bases with no gene match: 6. The CDR3 is 14 amino acids. The CDR3 coding sequence is TGTGCCAGCAGCACGACAGGGGCGGACTACGAGCAGTACTTC. Its translation is CASSTTGADYEQYF.

V is TRBV19 and J is TRBJ1-2, with a tentative D call TRBD1 (6 bases). Germline CDR1 LNHDA, CDR2 SQIVND (reference sequence). CDR3 length: 14 amino acids. The V end lost 1 base, the J end lost 5 bases, and 11 bases lay between the germline ends. The CDR3 DNA follows: TGTGCCAGTAGTATAGCCCCGACAGGATATGGCTACACCTTC. This gives the protein CASSIAPTGYGYTF.

The rearrangement uses TRBV28 and TRBJ1-3; D is ambiguous. The CDR3 contains 15 residues. Germline CDR1 reads MDHEN; CDR2 reads SYDVKM. Trimming took 4 bases from V and 4 from J, leaving 14 bases between them. The CDR3 here is CASSSAGPEGNTIYF. The CDR3 coding sequence is TGTGCCAGCAGTTCCGCAGGCCCTGAGGGAAACACCATATATTTT.

The chain joins TRBV29-1 to TRBJ1-3, with D perhaps matching TRBD1 (5 bases). The CDR3 runs 14 residues. Trimming shortened V by 5 bases and J by 7 bases, and 18 bases separated the two germline ends. Germline CDR1 SQVTM, CDR2 ANQGSEA. This chain's CDR3 is CSVLHPGTMNTIYF. The CDR3 nucleotides are TGCAGCGTTCTTCACCCCGGGACTATGAACACCATATATTTT.

The genes are TRBV14 and TRBJ1-1, with 10 bases fitting TRBD1. There are 16 residues in the CDR3. Germline V lookup: CDR1 SGHDN, CDR2 FVKESK. Trimming removed 4 bases from V and 4 bases from J; junction bases left unmatched: 9. The CDR3 coding sequence is TGTGCCAGCAGCCCCCCTGGTCGACAGGGGGCCACTGAAGCTTTCTTT. Its protein product is CASSPPGRQGATEAFF. The full variable domain, rest sourced from reference TRBV14 and TRBJ1-1, is EAGVTQFPSHSVIEKGQTVTLRCDPISGHDNLYWYRRVMGKEIKFLLHFVKESKQDESGMPNNRFLAERTGGTYSTLKVQPAELEDSGVYFCASSPPGRQGATEAFFGQGTRLTVV.

This chain links TRBV7-2 with TRBJ1-1; 7 bases align to TRBD1. The length of the CDR3 is 14 residues. Germline CDR1 and CDR2: SGHTA and FQGNSA. Trimming took 1 base from V and 8 from J; bases not matched to a gene: 7. The chain's CDR3 is CASSLGGTASEAFF. For the CDR3, the DNA is TGTGCCAGCAGCTTAGGCGGGACAGCGTCCGAAGCTTTCTTT.

The rearrangement joins TRBV28 to TRBJ1-2, with D perhaps TRBD1 (5 bases). The CDR3 is 14 residues long. The germline V gene encodes CDR1 MDHEN and CDR2 SYDVKM. Trimming removed 3 bases at V and 8 bases at J, with 16 bases between. The CDR3 reads CASSLRGASAGYTF. CDR3 bases: TGTGCCAGCAGTTTGCGGGGCGCGTCTGCCGGCTACACCTTC.

In its sample, this clone was seen once. This chain connects TRBV5-1 to TRBJ1-4; TRBD1 agrees at 9 bases. Trimming cost V 4 bases and J 8 bases; bases outside gene matches: 9. CDR3 length: 15 amino acids. Germline-derived CDR1 and CDR2 are SGHRS and YFSETQ. The CDR3 is CASSIYRGPEEKLFF. The DNA for the CDR3 is TGCGCCAGCAGCATCTACAGGGGGCCGGAAGAAAAACTGTTTTTT.

The V gene is TRBV12-5, the J gene TRBJ2-1; 11 bases align to TRBD2. V trimming: 6 bases; J trimming: 3 bases; junction bases outside the gene matches: 1. CDR1 is LGHNT and CDR2 is FRNRAP in the germline V gene. The CDR3 runs 14 residues. CDR3 region: CASGGLADYNEQFF. The CDR3 nucleotides read TGTGCTAGTGGGGGACTAGCGGACTACAATGAGCAGTTCTTC.

This clone was picked up one time. CDR3 sequence reads: CASSSSRQRNIQYF. CDR3 DNA: TGTGCCAGCAGTTCGTCCAGACAGAGGAACATTCAGTACTTC. This chain uses TRBV6-5 with TRBJ2-4; TRBD1 might be the D (5 bases). Germline loops: CDR1 MNHEY, CDR2 SVGAGI. The length of the CDR3 is 14 residues. Between the trimmed V and J ends, which lost 4 bases and 7 bases, there was a span of 14 bases.

This clone was picked up a small number of times. The CDR3 is CASSGTDSDEQYF. Written as DNA, the CDR3 is TGTGCCAGCAGTGGGACAGACTCTGACGAGCAGTACTTC. The chain links TRBV5-6 to TRBJ2-7; 7 nucleotides agree with TRBD1. CDR1 SGHDT and CDR2 YYEEEE come from the germline V gene. With V trimmed by 5 bases and J by 5 bases, 7 bases remained unmatched. This CDR3 is built from 13 residues. Supplemented by reference TRBV5-6 and TRBJ2-7, the full variable domain reads DAGVTQSPTHLIKTRGQQVTLRCSPKSGHDTVSWYQQALGQGPQFIFQYYEEEERQRGNFPDRFSGHQFPNYSSELNVNALLLGDSALYLCASSGTDSDEQYFGPGTRLTVT.

This chain links TRBV13 with TRBJ1-2, with TRBD1 matching 9 bases. The germline CDR1 and CDR2 sequences are PRHDT and FYEKMQ (reference sequence). The J segment lost 5 bases and the V segment lost 0 bases, leaving 10 bases of the junction unmatched. The CDR3 has 17 amino acids. Here the CDR3 reads CASSLGPRDRVFYGYTF. The CDR3 DNA reads as TGTGCCAGCAGCTTAGGACCCCGGGACAGGGTATTTTATGGCTACACCTTC.

The rearrangement links TRBV7-6 to TRBJ2-2; D is perhaps TRBD1 (5 bases). V shed 4 bases and J shed 8 bases, with 17 bases lying between them. The CDR3 consists of 15 residues. The germline gives CDR1 SGHVS, CDR2 FNYEAQ. The CDR3 loop is CASSSQPGIGGELFF. The CDR3 DNA sequence: TGTGCCAGCAGCTCGCAACCAGGGATCGGGGGGGAGCTGTTTTTT.

The rearrangement links TRBV4-2 to TRBJ1-2, with no clear D. This CDR3 is 14 amino acids long. Looked up from germline, CDR1 is LGHNA and CDR2 is YNFKEQ. Trimming took 0 bases from V and 8 from J, leaving 13 bases between them. CDR3: CASSQEAGVGGYTF. CDR3 coding DNA: TGTGCCAGCAGCCAAGAGGCCGGGGTCGGCGGCTACACCTTC.